This TCR beta chain derives from a study of blood T cell repertoires in COVID-19. V shed 6 bases and J shed 1 base, with 16 bases lying between them. The CDR3 is made up of 15 amino acids. The germline V gene has CDR1 SNHLY and CDR2 FYNNEI. Clones were read by immunoSEQ multiplex PCR, and TCRdb kept only the in-frame ones, dropping some. The sample records around 260,000 clones, 90% being singletons. This TCR derives from a woman in her 30s who had recovered from COVID-19. The sequencing input was PBMCs or T cells enriched from blood (not recorded which). V usage is TRBV2 and J usage is TRBJ2-7; D remains ambiguous. CDR3 protein: CASRFTESTSYEQYF. DNA of the CDR3: TGTGCCAGCAGGTTCACCGAGTCAACTTCCTACGAGCAGTACTTC.